Listed below are T cell receptor beta chains from one sample, sequenced in a study of blood T cell repertoires in COVID-19. Using immunoSEQ multiplex PCR, the repertoire was profiled, and TCRdb retains in-frame clones only, with some absent. The sample includes over 130,000 clones, roughly 84% of them seen just once. Source material: peripheral blood. The receptors come from a man younger than 45 with COVID-19, enrolled during active disease. Each CDR3 is given with its conserved first and last residue. D genes are given only for firm matches. A row's size may be missing; if present it is once, few, many or a size class.

clone size	V gene	D gene	J gene	CDR3 protein	CDR3 DNA
NA	TRBV6-6	TRBD1	TRBJ2-7	CASSSPEGTGGDEQYF	TGTGCCAGCAGCTCGCCGGAAGGGACAGGGGGCGACGAGCAGTACTTC
NA	TRBV2	TRBD1	TRBJ2-5	CASSDDRGQETQYF	TGTGCCAGCAGTGACGACAGGGGCCAAGAGACCCAGTACTTC
NA	TRBV30	TRBD1	TRBJ1-1	CAWIRTGGVPDTEAFF	TGTGCCTGGATTCGGACAGGGGGCGTGCCGGACACTGAAGCTTTCTTT
few	TRBV10-3	NA	TRBJ2-2	CAISEPRGTGELFF	TGTGCCATCAGTGAACCTAGGGGTACCGGGGAGCTGTTTTTT
NA	TRBV28	NA	TRBJ1-6	CASSDRLGNSPLHF	TGTGCCAGCAGTGACAGGCTAGGGAATTCACCCCTCCACTTT
once	TRBV6-4	NA	TRBJ2-2	CASIRNRDTGELFF	TGTGCCAGCATTAGGAACAGGGACACCGGGGAGCTGTTTTTT
once	TRBV11-3	NA	TRBJ2-3	CASSVLRTDTQYF	TGTGCCAGCAGCGTACTTCGCACAGATACGCAGTATTTT
NA	TRBV7-3	NA	TRBJ2-5	CASFSGDGRETQYF	TGTGCCAGCTTCTCCGGGGATGGAAGAGAGACCCAGTACTTC
once	TRBV30	NA	TRBJ1-1	CAWTPGYNTEAFF	TGTGCCTGGACCCCAGGGTACAACACTGAAGCTTTCTTT
NA	TRBV19	TRBD1	TRBJ1-5	CASKQGAQPQHF	TGTGCCAGTAAACAGGGGGCCCAGCCCCAGCATTTT
NA	TRBV30	NA	TRBJ2-2	CAFGTFTGELFF	TGTGCCTTCGGGACATTCACCGGGGAGCTGTTTTTT
NA	TRBV5-4	TRBD1	TRBJ1-1	CASSLEDRAHPEAFF	TGTGCCAGCAGCTTGGAGGACAGGGCACACCCTGAAGCTTTCTTT
NA	TRBV10-3	TRBD1	TRBJ2-7	CAISESTGGSEQYF	TGTGCCATCAGTGAGTCGACAGGGGGCTCGGAGCAGTACTTC
NA	TRBV4-1	TRBD1	TRBJ2-1	CASSQDPTGDGSDEQFF	TGCGCCAGCAGCCAAGATCCGACAGGGGACGGGTCAGATGAGCAGTTCTTC
NA	TRBV20-1	NA	TRBJ2-1	CSAREVPEQFF	TGCAGTGCTAGGGAGGTCCCTGAGCAGTTCTTC
NA	TRBV3-1/TRBV3-2	NA	TRBJ2-5	CASSVQGGETQYF	TGTGCCAGCAGCGTACAGGGAGGGGAGACCCAGTACTTC
NA	TRBV9	NA	TRBJ2-5	CASSAERARETQYF	TGTGCCAGCAGCGCCGAGAGAGCAAGAGAGACCCAGTACTTC
NA	TRBV19	NA	TRBJ1-6	CASSRTEIYNSPLHF	TGTGCCAGTAGCAGAACAGAGATCTATAATTCACCCCTCCACTTT
NA	TRBV15	NA	TRBJ1-6	CATQQGGTPLHF	TGTGCCACTCAACAGGGTGGGACACCCCTCCACTTT
once	TRBV5-1	TRBD1	TRBJ2-6	CASSLWTGFSGANVLTF	TGCGCCAGCAGCTTGTGGACAGGGTTCTCTGGGGCCAACGTCCTGACTTTC
NA	TRBV19	NA	TRBJ1-1	CASSPNTDLMNTEAFF	TGTGCCAGTAGTCCCAATACAGATTTAATGAACACTGAAGCTTTCTTT
NA	TRBV21-1	NA	TRBJ2-3	CASNQGQGELELHTDTQYF	TGTGCCAGCAACCAAGGCCAGGGCGAATTGGAGCTGCACACAGATACGCAGTATTTT
once	TRBV28	NA	TRBJ2-5	CASSRGGIRETQYF	TGTGCCAGCAGTCGGGGAGGAATTAGGGAGACCCAGTACTTC
few	TRBV12-3/TRBV12-4	NA	TRBJ2-5	CASNRGLAETQYF	TGTGCCAGCAACAGGGGACTCGCGGAGACCCAGTACTTC
NA	TRBV10-3	TRBD2	TRBJ2-1	CAISEQRLAGGGEQFF	TGTGCCATCAGTGAACAACGACTAGCGGGAGGGGGTGAGCAGTTCTTC
NA	TRBV7-6	NA	TRBJ2-2	CASSLGGGVGELFF	TGTGCCAGCAGCTTAGGGGGAGGAGTCGGGGAGCTGTTTTTT
once	TRBV19	TRBD1	TRBJ2-1	CASSRTTGQGGNEQFF	TGTGCCAGTAGTAGGACCACGGGACAGGGAGGAAATGAGCAGTTCTTC